This entry lists 24 T cell receptor beta chains sequenced from one sample in a study of long-term antiretroviral therapy in people with HIV. The authors ran the immunoSEQ assay, v3.0, at survey level. Data came from immunoSEQ multiplex PCR; TCRdb stores just in-frame clones and leaves some out. This table holds 25,000 to 30,000 clones, roughly 90% found once. The source was unsorted PBMCs, collected 0.5 years after starting antiretroviral therapy. These receptor sequences come from a woman aged 18 to 35 with HIV.

V and J are TRBV7-2 and TRBJ1-3, with D possibly TRBD1 on 5 matching bases. Germline V lookup: CDR1 SGHTA, CDR2 FQGNSA. The V gene lost 2 bases and the J gene lost 4 bases, with 15 bases spanning the gap. This CDR3 region has 16 residues. The CDR3 sequence is CASSLWQGPGGNTIYF. The CDR3 region has the DNA TGTGCCAGCAGCTTATGGCAGGGTCCTGGAGGAAACACCATATATTTT.

The chain couples TRBV27 to TRBJ2-7, with unresolved D. V dropped 2 bases and J dropped 2 bases, with 13 bases sitting between them. The germline gives CDR1 MNHEY, CDR2 SMNVEV (reference sequence). This CDR3 is built from 15 residues. For the CDR3, the DNA is TGTGCCAGCAGTTTAGGACCCGGCACCCCCTACGAGCAGTACTTC. It specifies CASSLGPGTPYEQYF.

J is TRBJ1-3 and V is TRBV12-5, with 9 bases identical to TRBD1. The trim removed 2 bases at V and 2 bases at J, leaving 10 bases unmatched. This CDR3 has 18 residues. CDR1 and CDR2 (germline): LGHNT, FRNRAP. The CDR3 region is CASGLLTGTGLAGNTIYF. The CDR3 region has the DNA TGTGCTAGTGGTTTGCTAACCGGGACAGGGCTCGCTGGAAACACCATATATTTT. Complete variable domain (other parts from reference TRBV12-5 and TRBJ1-3): DARVTQTPRHKVTEMGQEVTMRCQPILGHNTVFWYRQTMMQGLELLAYFRNRAPLDDSGMPKDRFSAEMPDATLATLKIQPSEPRDSAVYFCASGLLTGTGLAGNTIYFGEGSWLTVV.

A single count supports this clone. The chain combines TRBV9 with TRBJ2-3; the D is unclear. The V gene lost 4 bases and the J gene lost 0 bases, with 21 bases spanning the gap. The V gene's germline CDR1 is SGDLS and CDR2 YYNGEE. This CDR3 has 18 amino acids. DNA of the CDR3: TGTGCCAGCAGCCCCATGACGTTAGGAGTTACGAGCACAGATACGCAGTATTTT. Amino acid sequence: CASSPMTLGVTSTDTQYF. Full variable domain (rest looked up from reference TRBV9 and TRBJ2-3): DSGVTQTPKHLITATGQRVTLRCSPRSGDLSVYWYQQSLDQGLQFLIQYYNGEERAKGNILERFSAQQFPDLHSELNLSSLELGDSALYFCASSPMTLGVTSTDTQYFGPGTRLTVL.

The rearrangement links TRBV6-5 to TRBJ1-1; 12 bases fit TRBD1. V lost 0 bases, J lost 4 bases, and 0 bases stayed unmatched. The CDR3 totals 15 residues. Germline lookup yields CDR1 MNHEY and CDR2 SVGAGI. CDR3 residues: CASSYSGQGATEAFF. The CDR3 nucleotides are TGTGCCAGCAGTTACTCGGGACAGGGGGCCACTGAAGCTTTCTTT.

The chain uses TRBV28 and TRBJ2-2; unclear D gene. CDR1 MDHEN and CDR2 SYDVKM come from the germline V gene. The V end lost 4 bases, the J end lost 2 bases, and 8 bases lay between the germline ends. The CDR3 runs to 14 residues. This CDR3 reads CASSSGSNTGELFF. CDR3 nucleotide sequence: TGTGCCAGCAGTTCGGGCTCTAACACCGGGGAGCTGTTTTTT.

V gene TRBV7-2 combines with J gene TRBJ1-5; the match to TRBD1 covers 7 bases. Germline loops: CDR1 SGHTA, CDR2 FQGNSA. The junction had 14 bases not matched to a gene; V was cut back by 7 bases and J by 5 bases. This CDR3 spans 16 amino acids. In nucleotides, the CDR3 is TGTGCCAGCACCCCCTACGACACCACAGGGGATCAGCCCCAGCATTTT. The encoded protein is CASTPYDTTGDQPQHF.

V gene TRBV7-2 combines with J gene TRBJ1-1; D not certain. V was clipped by 0 bases and J by 1 base, with 3 bases between them. The CDR3 is made up of 13 amino acids. Germline V gene lookup returns CDR1 SGHTA and CDR2 FQGNSA. The chain's CDR3 is CASSLAGNTEAFF. The CDR3 region has the DNA TGTGCCAGCAGCTTAGCGGGGAACACTGAAGCTTTCTTT. The entire variable domain, with the rest obtained from reference TRBV7-2 and TRBJ1-1, is as follows: GAGVSQSPSNKVTEKGKDVELRCDPISGHTALYWYRQSLGQGLEFLIYFQGNSAPDKSGLPSDRFSAERTGGSVSTLTIQRTQQEDSAVYLCASSLAGNTEAFFGQGTRLTVV.

This chain joins TRBV9 and TRBJ2-4; D is tentatively TRBD1 or TRBD2 (5 bases each). From germline, CDR1 is SGDLS and CDR2 YYNGEE. The CDR3 is 15 amino acids. With 0 bases removed from V and 7 bases from J, the gap between germline ends came to 14 bases. The CDR3 DNA reads as TGTGCCAGCAGCGTAGGCGTGGGGGAGAGGAACATTCAGTACTTC. The encoded protein is CASSVGVGERNIQYF.

This rearrangement joins TRBV4-3 to TRBJ2-3, with TRBD1 matching 7 bases. Trimming cost V 1 base and J 4 bases; bases outside gene matches: 5. The CDR3 has 15 residues. CDR1 and CDR2 (germline): LGHNA, YSLEER. The CDR3 here is CASSQGQGIADTQYF. CDR3 in DNA: TGCGCCAGCAGCCAAGGACAGGGTATAGCAGATACGCAGTATTTT.

This chain connects TRBV6-5 to TRBJ1-2; D unresolved. The CDR3 has 11 amino acids. Germline V CDR1 and CDR2: MNHEY, SVGAGI. Between the trimmed V and J ends, which lost 2 bases and 8 bases, there was a span of 6 bases. DNA of the CDR3: TGTGCCAGCAGTTACCAGCCCGGCTACACCTTC. This gives the protein CASSYQPGYTF.

The J gene is TRBJ2-1, the V gene TRBV11-1; TRBD2 matches 11 bases. The V gene's germline CDR1 is SGHAT and CDR2 FQDESV (reference sequence). CDR3 size: 15 residues. V gave up 5 bases and J gave up 6 bases; unmatched junction bases: 6. As DNA, the CDR3 is TGTGCCAGCAGCGTTCTGACTAGCGGGATCAATGAGCAGTTCTTC. Translation gives CASSVLTSGINEQFF.

The chain carries TRBV6-5 and TRBJ2-1; the D gene is possibly TRBD2 (6 bases). The CDR3 covers 14 residues. V lost 1 base and J 7 bases, leaving 11 bases between the germline ends. Germline CDR1 MNHEY, CDR2 SVGAGI. As DNA, the CDR3 is TGTGCCAGCAGTTACTTCATTAGCGGTAATGAGCAGTTCTTC. This codes for CASSYFISGNEQFF.

This clone was seen once. The rearrangement links TRBV7-2 to TRBJ2-3; 13 bases agree with TRBD2. J lost 4 bases, V lost 5 bases, and 12 bases had no gene match. From germline, CDR1 is SGHTA and CDR2 FQGNSA. The CDR3 is made up of 18 amino acids. CDR3 residues: CASSRRTSGRIGADTQYF. The CDR3 coding sequence is TGTGCCAGCAGCCGACGGACTAGCGGGAGAATCGGGGCAGATACGCAGTATTTT.

This rearrangement joins TRBV2 to TRBJ1-5; D is undetermined. Trimming removed 7 bases from V and 0 bases from J, with 7 bases in between. This CDR3 comprises 13 residues. CDR1 SNHLY and CDR2 FYNNEI come from the germline V gene. CDR3 DNA: TGTGCCAGCAATTTTTATAGCAATCAGCCCCAGCATTTT. Translated: CASNFYSNQPQHF. The full variable domain, in which reference TRBV2 and TRBJ1-5 provide the parts outside the CDR3, is EPEVTQTPSHQVTQMGQEVILRCVPISNHLYFYWYRQILGQKVEFLVSFYNNEISEKSEIFDDQFSVERPDGSNFTLKIRSTKLEDSAMYFCASNFYSNQPQHFGDGTRLSIL.

This rearrangement joins TRBV10-1 to TRBJ2-7; TRBD1 aligns across 8 bases. Germline V gene lookup returns CDR1 WNHNN and CDR2 SYGVQD (reference sequence). The CDR3 consists of 15 residues. J gave up 5 bases and V 2 bases, and 8 bases lay outside the gene matches. The CDR3 DNA reads as TGCGCCAGCAGTGAGGGATGGACAGGGAAAGACGAGCAGTACTTC. As protein: CASSEGWTGKDEQYF.

This chain links TRBV10-1 with TRBJ2-1; perhaps TRBD2 as D (5 bases). The germline V and J ends were trimmed by 6 bases and 6 bases, with 15 bases remaining between them. Per the germline V gene, CDR1 is WNHNN and CDR2 is SYGVQD (reference sequence). The CDR3 contains 14 residues. Written as DNA, the CDR3 is TGCGCCAGCAGCCCCCTAGGCCGGGGCAATGAGCAGTTCTTC. Translation gives CASSPLGRGNEQFF.

The chain joins TRBV28 to TRBJ2-3, with D perhaps matching TRBD2 (5 bases). From germline, CDR1 is MDHEN and CDR2 SYDVKM. There are 15 residues in the CDR3. V lost 0 bases and J 1 base, leaving 8 bases between the germline ends. Here the CDR3 reads CASSLWLAGTDTQYF. As DNA, the CDR3 is TGTGCCAGCAGTTTATGGCTAGCCGGCACAGATACGCAGTATTTT. Complete variable domain (other parts from reference TRBV28 and TRBJ2-3): DVKVTQSSRYLVKRTGEKVFLECVQDMDHENMFWYRQDPGLGLRLIYFSYDVKMKEKGDIPEGYSVSREKKERFSLILESASTNQTSMYLCASSLWLAGTDTQYFGPGTRLTVL.

The chain links TRBV7-9 to TRBJ2-3; TRBD2 aligns across 14 bases. V shed 1 base and J 1 base; nucleotides not matched to a gene: 7. The germline CDR1 and CDR2 sequences are SEHNR and FQNEAQ (reference sequence). The CDR3 totals 19 residues. In nucleotides, the CDR3 is TGTGCCAGCAGCTTAGGGGGGACTAGCGGGAGTCTGGGCACAGATACGCAGTATTTT. Protein sequence: CASSLGGTSGSLGTDTQYF.

The rearrangement joins TRBV19 to TRBJ1-5; D is ambiguous. This CDR3 is 15 amino acids long. From germline, CDR1 is LNHDA and CDR2 SQIVND (reference sequence). Trimming cost V 3 bases and J 4 bases, with 13 bases left between them. The CDR3 sequence: CASSMIDRGNQPQHF. The CDR3 DNA reads as TGTGCCAGTAGTATGATCGACCGCGGAAATCAGCCCCAGCATTTT.

The genes are TRBV4-3 and TRBJ2-7, with D unclear. Germline CDR1 LGHNA, CDR2 YSLEER. CDR3 length equals 15 residues. V gave up 0 bases and J gave up 3 bases, with 12 bases separating them. CDR3 amino acids: CASSQEERSNYEQYF. The CDR3 DNA reads as TGCGCCAGCAGCCAAGAGGAACGTTCAAACTACGAGCAGTACTTC.

The chain uses TRBV5-6 and TRBJ2-1; possibly TRBD1 or TRBD2 for D (5 bases each). V was pared by 6 bases and J by 0 bases, with 16 bases between. This CDR3 is built from 16 residues. CDR1 is SGHDT and CDR2 is YYEEEE in the germline V gene. The CDR3: CASNRRWGSSYNEQFF. The CDR3 DNA is TGTGCCAGCAACCGGAGGTGGGGGAGCTCCTACAATGAGCAGTTCTTC.

The rearrangement links TRBV9 to TRBJ2-5; 8 bases fit TRBD2. Germline CDR1 is SGDLS and CDR2 is YYNGEE. The CDR3 has 14 residues. Germline trimming cut 3 bases from V and 5 bases from J; bases unmatched to any gene: 6. The CDR3 is CASSAGGGEETQYF. The CDR3 DNA follows: TGTGCCAGCAGCGCGGGGGGGGGTGAGGAGACCCAGTACTTC.

This clone occurred a few times. J is TRBJ2-5 and V is TRBV4-3; D not resolved. V was shortened by 0 bases and J by 2 bases, with 16 bases between the two germline ends. This CDR3 spans 17 amino acids. Germline CDR1 reads LGHNA; CDR2 reads YSLEER. CDR3 sequence reads: CASSQDFHTDGQETQYF. The CDR3 region has the DNA TGCGCCAGCAGCCAAGATTTCCACACCGACGGTCAAGAGACCCAGTACTTC.